These T cell receptor beta chains were read from a single sample in a study of blood T cells in healthy people across ages. TCRdb itself ran the 5' RACE reads through MiXCR, one entry per CDR3 protein. This sample has fewer than 950,000 distinct CDR3 sequences, with around 36% found just once. The source material was blood. Receptors originate from a man aged 18 to 35 in good health. The CDR3 runs from the conserved cysteine through the conserved F or W. Each record gives: D gene, V gene, J gene, clone size, CDR3 DNA, CDR3 protein. The D gene is left open where the match is weak. Size values are once, few and many counts, or a class for expanded clones, and some rows have none.

>TRBD1|TRBV7-8|TRBJ2-7|few
TGTGCCAGCAATGTTGAGACCGGGACAGGGCCCTACGAGCAGTACTTC
CASNVETGTGPYEQYF
>.|TRBV20-1|TRBJ1-2|.
TGCAGTGCCTCCCCCCCGGAGGTAACCTCTAACTATGGCTACACCTTC
CSASPPEVTSNYGYTF
>.|TRBV2|TRBJ1-2|few
TGTGCCAGCAGTGAGGGCAGGGGCACCTATGGCTACACCTTC
CASSEGRGTYGYTF
>.|TRBV7-9|TRBJ1-1|few
TGTGCCAGCAGCCCTAAAAAGGAGGGCGGGGTGAACACTGAAGCTTTCTTT
CASSPKKEGGVNTEAFF
>TRBD1|TRBV10-3|TRBJ2-3|.
TGTGCCATCGGGACTCCGGGACAGGGGACAGATACGCAGTATTTT
CAIGTPGQGTDTQYF
>TRBD1|TRBV5-1|TRBJ1-1|once
TGCGCCAGCAGCTTGGAGGCTTCAGGGGGCACTGAAGCTTTCTTT
CASSLEASGGTEAFF
>.|TRBV24-1|TRBJ2-3|many
TGTGCCACCAGTGACCCCCCGACAGATACGCAGTATTTT
CATSDPPTDTQYF
>.|TRBV12-3/TRBV12-4|TRBJ1-6|.
TGTGCCAGCAGTTTAAGGTTGGAAGGGCTGCTTAATTCACCCCTCCACTTT
CASSLRLEGLLNSPLHF
>TRBD1|TRBV4-3|TRBJ1-2|once
TGCGCCAGCAGCCAACGACAGGGGGAGAGCTATGGCTACACCTTC
CASSQRQGESYGYTF
>.|TRBV7-7|TRBJ2-7|.
TGTGCCAGCAGCTTAGGTCCCCCGTCCTACGAGCAGTACTTC
CASSLGPPSYEQYF
>.|TRBV29-1|TRBJ2-3|many
TGCAGCGTTGGCGATACGCAGTATTTT
CSVGDTQYF
>TRBD1|TRBV29-1|TRBJ2-1|.
TGCCGAGATAACAGGGGCCACTACAATGAGCAGTTCTTC
CRDNRGHYNEQFF
>.|TRBV7-8|TRBJ2-5|many
TGTGCCAGCAGCTTAGCACGGTTACAGTCTGTCCGGGACAAAGGCGGGACCCAGTACTTC
CASSLARLQSVRDKGGTQYF
>TRBD2|TRBV7-7|TRBJ2-7|.
TGTGCTAGCAGCTTAGCTGCGGGAGGCGGGTACGAGCAGTACTTC
CASSLAAGGGYEQYF
>.|TRBV9|TRBJ2-5|.
TGTGCCAGCGGGGGCCGAGAGACCCAGTACTTC
CASGGRETQYF
>.|TRBV12-3/TRBV12-4|TRBJ1-5|few
TGTGCCAGCAGTTTTCGGGCAGCCCCCAATCAGCCCCAGCATTTT
CASSFRAAPNQPQHF
>TRBD1|TRBV13|TRBJ2-5|.
TGTGCCAGCAGCTTAAAGTGGGGGACAGGACCTCAAGAGACCCAGTACTTC
CASSLKWGTGPQETQYF
>.|TRBV5-5|TRBJ2-7|.
TGTGCCAGCAGCCTGCGAATAACCTACGAGCAGTACTTC
CASSLRITYEQYF